This T cell receptor beta chain comes out of a study of cytomegalovirus exposure and HLA in healthy donors. Overall study context: Around 180 million T cells yielded 110 million or so unique TCR beta sequences in earlier analysis. General observations from the study: TRBV6-2, TRBV6-3 and some other V segments were excluded as indistinguishable.

Turning to this clone: Antigen specificity is unknown. Germline is not matched at one junction end, which may reflect a read error.

The PCR contained 60 Vbeta and 13 Jbeta primers. The repertoire was sequenced with immunoSEQ multiplex PCR; TCRdb's copy has only in-frame clones and lacks some. The sample consists of over 95,000 clones, 74% of them appearing once. CDR1 is LNHNV and CDR2 is YYDKDF in the germline V gene (reference sequence). The CDR3 is made up of 14 amino acids. The chain has TRBV15 and TRBJ2-1; 11 bases line up with TRBD2. Sequencing was performed on PBMCs. This clonotype originated in a human donor in good health. The CDR3: CATSRDTSGGPRLF. DNA of the CDR3: TGTGCCACCAGCAGAGATACTAGCGGGGGCCCCCGCCTCTTC.